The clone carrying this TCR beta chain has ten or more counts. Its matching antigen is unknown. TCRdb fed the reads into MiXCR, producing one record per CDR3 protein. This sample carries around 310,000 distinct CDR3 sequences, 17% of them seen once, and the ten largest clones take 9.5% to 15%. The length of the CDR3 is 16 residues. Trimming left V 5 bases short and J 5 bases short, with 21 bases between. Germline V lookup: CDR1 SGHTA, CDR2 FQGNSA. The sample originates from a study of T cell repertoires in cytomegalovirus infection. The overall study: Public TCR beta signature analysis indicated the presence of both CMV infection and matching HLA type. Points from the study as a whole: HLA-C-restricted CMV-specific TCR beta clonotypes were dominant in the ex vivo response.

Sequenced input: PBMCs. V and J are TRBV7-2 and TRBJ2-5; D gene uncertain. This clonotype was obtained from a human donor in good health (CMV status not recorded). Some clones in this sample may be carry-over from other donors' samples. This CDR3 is CASSARFAVPAETQYF. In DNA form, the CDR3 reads TGTGCCAGCAGCGCGAGGTTTGCGGTTCCTGCGGAGACCCAGTACTTC.